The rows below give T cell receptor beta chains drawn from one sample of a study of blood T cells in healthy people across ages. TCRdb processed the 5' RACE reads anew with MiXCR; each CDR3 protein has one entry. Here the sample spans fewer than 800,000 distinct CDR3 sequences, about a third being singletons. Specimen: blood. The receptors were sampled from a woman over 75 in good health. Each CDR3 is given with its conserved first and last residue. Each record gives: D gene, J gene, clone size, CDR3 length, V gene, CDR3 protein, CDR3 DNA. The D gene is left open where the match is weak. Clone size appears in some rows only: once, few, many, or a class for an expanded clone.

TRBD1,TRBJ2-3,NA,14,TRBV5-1,CASSAGQGGDTQYF,TGCGCCAGCAGCGCCGGACAGGGCGGAGATACGCAGTATTTT
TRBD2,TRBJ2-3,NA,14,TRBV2,CASSGTMGTRTQYF,TGTGCTAGCAGTGGGACTATGGGAACGCGCACGCAGTATTTT
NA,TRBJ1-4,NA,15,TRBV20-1,CSAKVSAPTNEKLFF,TGCAGTGCTAAGGTGTCCGCCCCAACTAATGAAAAACTGTTTTTT
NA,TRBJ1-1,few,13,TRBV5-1,CANSLTGNTEAFF,TGCGCCAACAGCTTGACCGGGAACACTGAAGCTTTCTTT
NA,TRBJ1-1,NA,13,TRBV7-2,CASSLHGQKGAFF,TGTGCCAGCAGCTTACATGGCCAAAAGGGAGCTTTCTTT
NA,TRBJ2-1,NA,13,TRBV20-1,CSANRDLYNEQFF,TGCAGTGCTAACCGGGACCTATACAATGAGCAGTTCTTC
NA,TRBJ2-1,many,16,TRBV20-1,CSASRPDTSSYNEQFF,TGCAGTGCTAGTCGGCCGGACACGAGCTCCTACAATGAGCAGTTCTTC
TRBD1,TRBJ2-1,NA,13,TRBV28,CASRRQGTNEQFF,TGTGCCAGCAGGAGACAGGGGACCAATGAGCAGTTCTTC
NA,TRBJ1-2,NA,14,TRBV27,CASSLRVDTYGYTF,TGTGCCAGCAGTTTACGAGTGGACACCTATGGCTACACCTTC
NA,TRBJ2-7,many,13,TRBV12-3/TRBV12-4,CASSQYRALEQYF,TGTGCCAGCAGTCAATACAGGGCCCTCGAGCAGTACTTC
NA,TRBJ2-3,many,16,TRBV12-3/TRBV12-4,CASRDDLLSQWDTQYF,TGTGCCAGCAGAGATGACCTACTAAGCCAGTGGGATACGCAGTATTTT
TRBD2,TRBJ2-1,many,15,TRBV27,CASSQRGGIYNEQFF,TGTGCCAGCAGCCAACGGGGGGGCATTTACAATGAGCAGTTCTTC
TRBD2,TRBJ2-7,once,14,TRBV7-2,CASSLLGGGNKQYF,TGTGCCAGCAGCTTATTGGGCGGGGGGAACAAGCAGTACTTC
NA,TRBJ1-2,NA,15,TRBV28,CASSSPGGSDYGYTF,TGTGCCAGCAGTTCCCCGGGAGGGAGCGACTATGGCTACACCTTC
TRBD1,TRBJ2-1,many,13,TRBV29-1,CSVDGQGKYEQFF,TGCAGCGTAGATGGACAGGGGAAGTATGAGCAGTTCTTC
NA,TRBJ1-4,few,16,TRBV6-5,CASSYSYRALNEKLFF,TGTGCCAGCAGTTACTCTTACAGGGCTTTAAATGAAAAACTGTTTTTT
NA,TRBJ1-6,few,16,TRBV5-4,CASSSLRGGSNSPLHF,TGTGCCAGCAGCTCCCTTAGGGGGGGGAGTAATTCACCCCTCCACTTT
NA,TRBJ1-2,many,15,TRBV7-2,CASSLVSGPGGSYTF,TGTGCCAGCAGCTTAGTAAGCGGGCCCGGGGGGAGCTACACCTTC
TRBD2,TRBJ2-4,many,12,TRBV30,CAWSPQASGLYF,TGTGCCTGGAGTCCCCAGGCTAGCGGATTGTACTTC
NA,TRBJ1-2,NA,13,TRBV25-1,CASSAIGAYGYTF,TGTGCCAGCAGTGCCATCGGGGCCTATGGCTACACCTTC
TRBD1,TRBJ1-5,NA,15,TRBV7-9,CASSWDSSSNQPQHF,TGTGCCAGCAGCTGGGACAGCTCTAGCAATCAGCCCCAGCATTTT
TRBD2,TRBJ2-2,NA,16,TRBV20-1,CSARDLKRGRTGELFF,TGCAGTGCTAGAGATTTGAAGCGGGGACGCACCGGGGAGCTGTTTTTT
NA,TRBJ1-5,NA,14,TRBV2,CASTGGRAHQPQHF,TGTGCCAGCACCGGAGGCCGCGCCCATCAGCCCCAGCATTTT
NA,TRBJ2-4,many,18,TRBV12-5,CASGLVLWGVLAKNIQYF,TGTGCTAGTGGTTTGGTACTATGGGGCGTACTAGCCAAAAACATTCAGTACTTC
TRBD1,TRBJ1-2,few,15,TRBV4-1,CASSQDGTGVDGYTF,TGCGCCAGCAGCCAAGATGGAACAGGGGTCGATGGCTACACCTTC
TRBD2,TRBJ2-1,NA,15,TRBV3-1,CASSQEGTSHNEQFF,TGTGCCAGCAGCCAAGAGGGGACTAGCCACAATGAGCAGTTCTTC
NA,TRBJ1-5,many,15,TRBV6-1,CASSEGPAGDQPQHF,TGTGCCAGCAGTGAAGGCCCAGCAGGGGATCAGCCCCAGCATTTT
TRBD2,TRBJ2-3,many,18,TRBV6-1,CASSDGLAGGTSTDTQYF,TGTGCCAGCAGTGACGGACTAGCGGGGGGAACTAGCACAGATACGCAGTATTTT
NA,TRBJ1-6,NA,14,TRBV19,CASSIRAENSPLHF,TGTGCCAGTAGTATTCGGGCAGAAAATTCACCCCTCCACTTT
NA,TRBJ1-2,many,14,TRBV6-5,CASSASMSDYGYTF,TGTGCCAGCAGTGCTTCAATGTCTGACTATGGCTACACCTTC
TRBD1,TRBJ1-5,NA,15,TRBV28,CASSLRQGSGQPQHF,TGTGCCAGCAGCCTCCGACAGGGGTCAGGTCAGCCCCAGCATTTT
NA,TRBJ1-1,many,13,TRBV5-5,CASSWSMNTEAFF,TGTGCCAGCAGCTGGTCAATGAACACTGAAGCTTTCTTT
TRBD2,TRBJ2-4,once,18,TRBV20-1,CSAFTLLAGDLAKNIQYF,TGCAGTGCCTTCACTTTACTAGCGGGGGACCTAGCCAAAAACATTCAGTACTTC
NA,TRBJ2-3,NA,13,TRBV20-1,CSAPRLDTDTQYF,TGCAGTGCTCCCCGACTAGACACAGATACGCAGTATTTT
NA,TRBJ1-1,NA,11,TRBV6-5,CASSDVTEAFF,TGTGCCAGCAGTGACGTGACTGAAGCTTTCTTT
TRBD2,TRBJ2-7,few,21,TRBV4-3,CASSQDRATSGAFFSYNEQYF,TGCGCCAGCAGCCAAGATAGGGCCACTAGCGGGGCCTTTTTCTCCTACAATGAGCAGTACTTC
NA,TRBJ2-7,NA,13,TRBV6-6,CASSYGVLYEQYF,TGTGCCAGCAGTTACGGGGTGCTCTACGAGCAGTACTTC
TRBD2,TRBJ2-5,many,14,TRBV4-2,CASSQVRGGETQYF,TGTGCCAGCAGCCAAGTCCGGGGGGGAGAGACCCAGTACTTC
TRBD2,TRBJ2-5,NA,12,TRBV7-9,CASGSGGETQYF,TGCGCCAGCGGGAGTGGTGGGGAGACCCAGTACTTC
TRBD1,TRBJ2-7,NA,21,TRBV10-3,CAISRTTPPGQGRNVSYEQYF,TGTGCCATCAGTCGAACAACGCCTCCGGGACAGGGGAGAAATGTCTCCTACGAGCAGTACTTC
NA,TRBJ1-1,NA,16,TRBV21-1,CASSKEGYLQNTEAFF,TGTGCCAGCAGCAAAGAGGGGTACCTGCAAAACACTGAAGCTTTCTTT
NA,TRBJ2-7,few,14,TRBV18,CVSSPGRQGYEQYF,TGTGTCAGCTCACCGGGGAGGCAGGGCTACGAGCAGTACTTC
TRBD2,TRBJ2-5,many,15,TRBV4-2,CASSPLAGGLETQYF,TGTGCCAGCAGCCCTTTGGCGGGGGGACTGGAGACCCAGTACTTC
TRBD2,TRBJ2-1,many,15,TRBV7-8,CASSLYGGAINEQFF,TGTGCCAGCAGCTTATACGGGGGGGCAATCAATGAGCAGTTCTTC
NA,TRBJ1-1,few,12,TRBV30,CAWKRSNTEAFF,TGTGCCTGGAAGAGATCGAACACTGAAGCTTTCTTT
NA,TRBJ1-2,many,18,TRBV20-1,CSASRDPLRPERIGGYTF,TGCAGTGCTAGCCGGGACCCTCTTCGGCCAGAACGAATTGGGGGCTACACCTTC
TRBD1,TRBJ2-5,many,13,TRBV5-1,CASSWDRVETQYF,TGCGCCAGCAGCTGGGACAGGGTAGAGACCCAGTACTTC
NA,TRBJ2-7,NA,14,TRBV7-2,CASSAGQVAYERYF,TGTGCCAGCAGCGCCGGGCAGGTTGCCTACGAGCGGTACTTC
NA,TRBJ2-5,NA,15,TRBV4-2,CASSQDPDYQETQYF,TGTGCCAGCAGCCAAGATCCGGATTACCAAGAGACCCAGTACTTC
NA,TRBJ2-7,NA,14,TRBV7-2,CASSRQTSLSEQYF,TGTGCCAGCAGCAGACAAACTTCATTATCCGAGCAGTACTTC
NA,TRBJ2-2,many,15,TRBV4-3,CASSPRGPNTGELFF,TGCGCCAGCAGCCCGAGGGGTCCGAACACCGGGGAGCTGTTTTTT
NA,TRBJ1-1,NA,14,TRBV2,CASSETGVGAEAFF,TGTGCCAGCAGTGAGACCGGAGTAGGGGCTGAAGCTTTCTTT
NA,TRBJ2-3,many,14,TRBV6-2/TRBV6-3,CASSYRRVTDTQYF,TGTGCCAGCAGTTACCGCCGAGTTACAGATACGCAGTATTTT
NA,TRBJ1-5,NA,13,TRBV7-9,CASSIGANQAQHF,TGTGCCAGCAGCATCGGGGCCAACCAGGCCCAGCATTTT
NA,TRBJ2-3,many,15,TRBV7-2,CASSHRGLSTDTQYF,TGTGCCAGCAGCCACCGGGGATTAAGCACAGATACGCAGTATTTT
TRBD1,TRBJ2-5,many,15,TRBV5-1,CASNEGQGRRETQYF,TGCGCCAGCAACGAGGGACAGGGAAGGCGCGAGACCCAGTACTTC
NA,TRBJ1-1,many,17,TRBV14,CASSQKIRADRGTEAFF,TGTGCCAGCAGCCAAAAAATTCGGGCGGATAGGGGCACTGAAGCTTTCTTT
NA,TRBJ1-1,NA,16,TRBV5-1,CASSPRRLGGRNEAFF,TGCGCCAGCAGCCCTCGACGACTAGGAGGGCGAAATGAAGCTTTCTTT